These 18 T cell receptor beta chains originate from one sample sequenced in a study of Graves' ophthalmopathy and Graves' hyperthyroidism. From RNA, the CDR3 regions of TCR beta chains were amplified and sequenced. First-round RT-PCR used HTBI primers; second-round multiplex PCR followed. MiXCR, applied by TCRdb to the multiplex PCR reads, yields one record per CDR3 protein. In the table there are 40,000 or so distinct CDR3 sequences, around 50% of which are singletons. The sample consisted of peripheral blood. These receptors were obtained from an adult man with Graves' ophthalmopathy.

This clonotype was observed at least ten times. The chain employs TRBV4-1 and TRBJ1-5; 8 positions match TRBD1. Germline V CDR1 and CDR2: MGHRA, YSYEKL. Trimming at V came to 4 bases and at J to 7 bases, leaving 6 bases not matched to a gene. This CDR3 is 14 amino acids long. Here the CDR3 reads CASSPGTGSQPQHF. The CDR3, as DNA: TGCGCCAGCAGCCCCGGGACAGGTTCACAGCCCCAGCATTTT.

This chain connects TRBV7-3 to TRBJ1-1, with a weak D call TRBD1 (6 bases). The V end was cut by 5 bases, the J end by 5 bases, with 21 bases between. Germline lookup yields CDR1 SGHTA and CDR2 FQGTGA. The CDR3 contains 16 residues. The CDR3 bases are TGTGCCAGCAGCCAAGAGGGTAGGGGGGGCCGGACTGAAGCTTTCTTT. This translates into CASSQEGRGGRTEAFF.

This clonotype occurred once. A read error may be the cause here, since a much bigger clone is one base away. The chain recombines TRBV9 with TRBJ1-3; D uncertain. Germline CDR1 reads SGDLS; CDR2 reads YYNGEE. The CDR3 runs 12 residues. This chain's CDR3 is CACSVSRDTIYF. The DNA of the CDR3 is TGTGCCTGCAGCGTTAGTCGGGACACCATATATTTT.

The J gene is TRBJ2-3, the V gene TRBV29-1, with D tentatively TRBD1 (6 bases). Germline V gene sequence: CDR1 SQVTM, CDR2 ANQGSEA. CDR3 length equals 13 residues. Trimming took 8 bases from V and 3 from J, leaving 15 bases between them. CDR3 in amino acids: CSQGHTITDTQYF. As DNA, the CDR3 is TGCAGCCAGGGACACACGATTACAGATACGCAGTATTTT.

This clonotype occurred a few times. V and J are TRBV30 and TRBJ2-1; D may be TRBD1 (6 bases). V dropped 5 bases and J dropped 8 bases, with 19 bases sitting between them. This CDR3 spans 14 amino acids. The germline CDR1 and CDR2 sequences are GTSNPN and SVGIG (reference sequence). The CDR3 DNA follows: TGTGCCTGGCATCGGGACACGAAAAAATATGAGCAGTTCTTC. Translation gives CAWHRDTKKYEQFF.

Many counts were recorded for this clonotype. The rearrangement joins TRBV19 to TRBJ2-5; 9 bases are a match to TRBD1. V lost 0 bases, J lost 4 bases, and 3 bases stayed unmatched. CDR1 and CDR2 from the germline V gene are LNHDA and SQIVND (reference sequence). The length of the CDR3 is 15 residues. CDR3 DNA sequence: TGTGCCAGTAGTATAGAACGGGACAGGGTAGAGACCCAGTACTTC. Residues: CASSIERDRVETQYF.

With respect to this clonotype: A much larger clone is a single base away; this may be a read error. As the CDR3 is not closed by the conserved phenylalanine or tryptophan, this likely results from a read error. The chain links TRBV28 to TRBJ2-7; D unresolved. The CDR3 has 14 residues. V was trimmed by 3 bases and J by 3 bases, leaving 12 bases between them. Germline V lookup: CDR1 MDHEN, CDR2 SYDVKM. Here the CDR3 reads CASSFPNTNYEQYS. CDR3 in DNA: TGTGCCAGCAGTTTCCCTAACACGAACTACGAGCAGTACTCC.

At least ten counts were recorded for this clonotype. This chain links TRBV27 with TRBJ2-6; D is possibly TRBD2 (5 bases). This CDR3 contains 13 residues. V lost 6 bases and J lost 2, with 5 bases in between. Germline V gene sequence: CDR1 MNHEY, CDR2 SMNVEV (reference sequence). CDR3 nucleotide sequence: TGTGCCAGCAGGGGAGCTGGGGCCAACGTCCTGACTTTC. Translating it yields CASRGAGANVLTF.

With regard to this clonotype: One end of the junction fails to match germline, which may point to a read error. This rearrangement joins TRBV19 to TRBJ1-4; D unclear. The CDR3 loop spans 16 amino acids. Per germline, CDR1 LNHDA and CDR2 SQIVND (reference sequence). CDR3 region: CASSNSKETRSERLFF. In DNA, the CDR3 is TGTGCCAGTAGCAACTCCAAGGAGACTAGATCTGAAAGACTGTTTTTT.

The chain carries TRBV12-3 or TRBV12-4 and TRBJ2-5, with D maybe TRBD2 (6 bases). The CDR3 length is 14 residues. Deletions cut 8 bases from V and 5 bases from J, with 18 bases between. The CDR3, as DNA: TGTGCCAGCTGTTGGTCGACCCTAGCGGAGACCCAGTACTTC. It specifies CASCWSTLAETQYF.

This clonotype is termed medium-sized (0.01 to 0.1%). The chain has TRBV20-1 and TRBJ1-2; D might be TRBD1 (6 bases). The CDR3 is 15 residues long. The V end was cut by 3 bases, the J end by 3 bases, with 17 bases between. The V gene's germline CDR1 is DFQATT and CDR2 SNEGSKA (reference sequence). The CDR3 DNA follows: TGCAGTGCTAGTGGGCAGGGGCCCGTTGACTATGGCTACACCTTC. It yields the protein CSASGQGPVDYGYTF.

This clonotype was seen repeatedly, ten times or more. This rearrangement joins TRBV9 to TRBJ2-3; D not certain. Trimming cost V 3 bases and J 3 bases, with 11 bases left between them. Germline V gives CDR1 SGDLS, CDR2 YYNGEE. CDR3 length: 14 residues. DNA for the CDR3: TGTGCCAGCAGCGACCGGCCCCGTACAGATACGCAGTATTTT. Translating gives CASSDRPRTDTQYF. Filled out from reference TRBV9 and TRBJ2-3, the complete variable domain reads DSGVTQTPKHLITATGQRVTLRCSPRSGDLSVYWYQQSLDQGLQFLIQYYNGEERAKGNILERFSAQQFPDLHSELNLSSLELGDSALYFCASSDRPRTDTQYFGPGTRLTVL.

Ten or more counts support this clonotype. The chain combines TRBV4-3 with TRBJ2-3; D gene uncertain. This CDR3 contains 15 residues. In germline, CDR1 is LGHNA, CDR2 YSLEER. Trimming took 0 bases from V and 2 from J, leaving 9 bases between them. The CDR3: CASSQEAKLTDTQYF. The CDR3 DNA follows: TGCGCCAGCAGCCAAGAAGCGAAACTCACAGATACGCAGTATTTT.

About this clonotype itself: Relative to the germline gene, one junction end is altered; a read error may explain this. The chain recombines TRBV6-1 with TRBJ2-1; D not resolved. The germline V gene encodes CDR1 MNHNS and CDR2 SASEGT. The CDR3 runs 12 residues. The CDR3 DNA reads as TGTGCCAGCAGTGAAGCGGGCAGAAGGCAGTCCTTC. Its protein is CASSEAGRRQSF.

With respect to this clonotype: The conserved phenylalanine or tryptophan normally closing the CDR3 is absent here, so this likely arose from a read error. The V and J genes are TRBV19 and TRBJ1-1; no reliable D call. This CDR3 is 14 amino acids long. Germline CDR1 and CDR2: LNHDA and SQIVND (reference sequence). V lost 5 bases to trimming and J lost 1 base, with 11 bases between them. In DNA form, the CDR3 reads TGTGCCAGTAGTGAGGATAGAACGAACACTGAAGCTTTCATT. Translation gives CASSEDRTNTEAFI.

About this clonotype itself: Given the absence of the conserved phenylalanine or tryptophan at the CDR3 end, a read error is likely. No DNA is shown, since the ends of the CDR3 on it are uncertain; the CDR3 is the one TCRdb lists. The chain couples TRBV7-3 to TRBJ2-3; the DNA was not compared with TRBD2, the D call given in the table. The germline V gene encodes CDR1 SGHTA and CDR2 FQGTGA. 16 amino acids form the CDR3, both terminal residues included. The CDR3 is CASSFLLAAPGYTQYL.

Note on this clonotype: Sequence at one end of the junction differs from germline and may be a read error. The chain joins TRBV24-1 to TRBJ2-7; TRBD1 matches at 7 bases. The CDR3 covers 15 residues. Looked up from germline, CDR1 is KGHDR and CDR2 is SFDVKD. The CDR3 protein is CATGDADRAIHEQYF. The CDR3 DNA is TGTGCCACCGGTGATGCAGACAGGGCGATCCACGAGCAGTACTTC.

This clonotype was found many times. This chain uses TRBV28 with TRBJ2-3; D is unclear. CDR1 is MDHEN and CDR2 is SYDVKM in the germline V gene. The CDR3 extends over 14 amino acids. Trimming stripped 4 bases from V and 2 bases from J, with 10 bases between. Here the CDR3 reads CASSYMSNTDTQYF. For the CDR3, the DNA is TGTGCCAGCAGTTACATGTCCAACACAGATACGCAGTATTTT.